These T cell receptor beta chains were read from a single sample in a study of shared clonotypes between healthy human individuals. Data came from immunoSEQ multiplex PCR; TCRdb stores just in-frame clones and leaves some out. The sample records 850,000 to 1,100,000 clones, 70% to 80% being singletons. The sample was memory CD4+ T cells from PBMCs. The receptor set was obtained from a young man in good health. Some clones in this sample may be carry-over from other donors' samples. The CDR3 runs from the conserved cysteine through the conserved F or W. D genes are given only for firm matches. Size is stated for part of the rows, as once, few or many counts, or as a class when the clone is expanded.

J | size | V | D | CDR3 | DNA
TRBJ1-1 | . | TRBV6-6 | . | CASSPREVTEAFF | TGTGCCAGCAGTCCACGGGAGGTCACTGAAGCTTTCTTT
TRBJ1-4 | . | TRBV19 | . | CASSIQRNEKLFF | TGTGCCAGTAGTATACAGAGAAATGAAAAACTGTTTTTT
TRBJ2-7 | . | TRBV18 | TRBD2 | CASSPGGSSYEQYF | TGTGCCAGCTCACCGGGGGGGTCCTCCTACGAGCAGTACTTC
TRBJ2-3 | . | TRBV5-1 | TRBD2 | CASTGLAGAPDTQYF | TGCGCCAGCACGGGACTAGCGGGAGCCCCAGATACGCAGTATTTT
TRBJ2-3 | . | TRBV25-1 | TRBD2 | CASSDLAGGPRDTQYF | TGTGCCAGCAGTGACCTAGCGGGAGGGCCGAGGGATACGCAGTATTTT
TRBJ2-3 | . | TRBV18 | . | CASSPGTSDTQYF | TGTGCCAGCTCACCCGGGACATCAGATACGCAGTATTTT
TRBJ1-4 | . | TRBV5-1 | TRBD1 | CASRWGQGVGNEKLFF | TGCGCCAGCAGGTGGGGACAGGGCGTTGGTAATGAAAAACTGTTTTTT
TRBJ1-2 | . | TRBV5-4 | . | CASSLADRPWGGYTF | TGTGCCAGCAGCTTGGCCGACCGGCCGTGGGGTGGCTACACCTTC
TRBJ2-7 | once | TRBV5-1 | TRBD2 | CASMELAGSSYEQYF | TGCGCCAGCATGGAGCTAGCGGGGAGCTCCTACGAGCAGTACTTC
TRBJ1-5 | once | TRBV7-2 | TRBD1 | CASSSDRDQPQHF | TGTGCCAGCAGCTCGGACAGGGATCAGCCCCAGCATTTT
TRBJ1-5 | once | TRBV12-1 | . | CASSPFRVRTGVSNQPQHF | TGTGCCAGCAGCCCCTTCAGGGTCCGGACAGGGGTGTCCAATCAGCCCCAGCATTTT
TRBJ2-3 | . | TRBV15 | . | CATSKLSVDLTDTQYF | TGTGCCACCAGCAAGCTTTCGGTAGACCTCACAGATACGCAGTATTTT
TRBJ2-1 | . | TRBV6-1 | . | CASSEAQRNYNEQFF | TGTGCCAGCAGTGAAGCGCAGCGGAATTACAATGAGCAGTTCTTC
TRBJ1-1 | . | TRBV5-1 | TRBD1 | CASSFGAGGQGSEAFF | TGCGCCAGCAGCTTTGGGGCTGGGGGACAGGGTTCTGAAGCCTTCTTT
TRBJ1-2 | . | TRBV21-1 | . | CASSTPRVPTNYGYTF | TGTGCCAGCAGCACCCCTAGGGTCCCTACTAACTATGGCTACACCTTC
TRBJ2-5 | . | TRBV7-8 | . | CASSLARGGTETQYF | TGTGCCAGCAGCTTAGCGAGAGGGGGGACAGAGACCCAGTACTTC
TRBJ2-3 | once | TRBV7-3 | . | CASSKSSTDTQYF | TGTGCCAGCAGCAAATCTAGCACAGATACGCAGTATTTT
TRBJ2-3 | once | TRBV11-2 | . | CASSHPPSGVGGATQYF | TGTGCCAGCAGCCACCCCCCCTCGGGAGTCGGGGGCGCTACGCAGTATTTT
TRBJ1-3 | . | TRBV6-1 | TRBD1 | CASSETGRNTIYF | TGTGCCAGCAGTGAGACAGGGAGAAACACCATATATTTT
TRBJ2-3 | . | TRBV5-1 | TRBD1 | CASSLGDRGFTSTDTQYF | TGCGCCAGCAGCTTGGGGGACAGGGGATTTACTAGCACAGATACGCAGTATTTT
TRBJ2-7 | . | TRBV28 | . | CASSLIGIHGNEQYF | TGTGCCAGCAGTCTAATTGGGATCCACGGGAACGAGCAGTACTTC
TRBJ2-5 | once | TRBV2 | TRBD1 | CASTRQGVGETQYF | TGTGCCAGCACCAGACAGGGGGTAGGGGAGACCCAGTACTTC